The 10 T cell receptor beta chains given below trace back to one sample, sequenced in a study of neurological immune-mediated disorders. Time point of the sample: longitudinal time-point 2. TCRdb fed the 5' RACE reads into MiXCR, producing one record per CDR3 protein. Among roughly 60,000 distinct CDR3 sequences listed, more than 9.5% were seen once. Sequenced input: PBMCs. These receptors came from a man in his thirties or forties in good health.

This clonotype was detected many times. The chain uses TRBV7-6 and TRBJ2-1, with TRBD1 as a possible D gene (5 bases). CDR1 is SGHVS and CDR2 is FNYEAQ in the germline V gene. The CDR3 runs to 14 residues. V lost 2 bases and J lost 6, with 11 bases in between. CDR3 residues: CASSLFFGANEQFF. As DNA, the CDR3 is TGTGCCAGCAGCTTATTCTTTGGGGCCAATGAGCAGTTCTTC.

This clonotype was seen repeatedly, ten times or more. The chain recombines TRBV5-8 with TRBJ1-4; D gene uncertain. V was trimmed by 0 bases and J by 8 bases, leaving 8 bases between them. Germline V gene data show CDR1 as SGHTS and CDR2 as YDEGEE. The CDR3 has 13 residues. The DNA for the CDR3 is TGTGCCAGCAGCTTGGTGGGCCAGGAAAAACTGTTTTTT. It codes for CASSLVGQEKLFF.

By sample share, this clonotype is hyperexpanded. This chain links TRBV3-1 with TRBJ2-7; D is unclear. Germline V CDR1 and CDR2: LGHDT, YNNKEL (reference sequence). V lost 1 base, J lost 4 bases, and 5 bases lay in between. CDR3 size: 12 residues. CDR3 in DNA: TGTGCCAGCAGCCAAGGACCGTACGAGCAGTACTTC. Encoded protein: CASSQGPYEQYF.

The V call is TRBV10-3, the J call TRBJ2-7; 10 nucleotides agree with TRBD2. Germline values: CDR1 ENHRY, CDR2 SYGVKD. The CDR3 loop spans 16 amino acids. V gave up 6 bases and J gave up 5 bases; unmatched junction bases: 13. The CDR3 sequence: CAISPRLAGPRDEQYF. CDR3 coding DNA: TGTGCCATCAGCCCCAGACTAGCGGGTCCGAGGGACGAGCAGTACTTC.

This clonotype appeared many times. The chain joins TRBV14 to TRBJ2-2; 8 bases fit TRBD2. Trimming cost V 1 base and J 2 bases; bases outside gene matches: 3. This CDR3 contains 16 residues. The germline CDR1 and CDR2 sequences are SGHDN and FVKESK. The chain's CDR3 is CASSQVAGGNTGELFF. CDR3 in DNA: TGTGCCAGCAGCCAAGTCGCGGGAGGTAACACCGGGGAGCTGTTTTTT.

This clonotype was detected ten times or more. The chain couples TRBV5-4 to TRBJ2-2; D gene ambiguous. Per the germline V gene, CDR1 is SGHNT and CDR2 is YYREEE (reference sequence). The ends were cut back, 4 bases at V and 3 bases at J, with 7 bases in the middle. The CDR3 extends over 13 amino acids. The CDR3 sequence is CASSRRDTGELFF. The CDR3 DNA is TGTGCCAGCAGCCGTAGGGACACCGGGGAGCTGTTTTTT. The variable domain in full, completed from reference TRBV5-4 and TRBJ2-2, reads ETGVTQSPTHLIKTRGQQVTLRCSSQSGHNTVSWYQQALGQGPQFIFQYYREEENGRGNFPPRFSGLQFPNYSSELNVNALELDDSALYLCASSRRDTGELFFGEGSRLTVL.

This clonotype appeared many times. The V call is TRBV28, the J call TRBJ2-3; 7 bases fit TRBD2. The CDR3 has 14 amino acids. The germline gives CDR1 MDHEN, CDR2 SYDVKM. Trimming removed 7 bases from V and 0 bases from J; junction bases left unmatched: 4. The CDR3 region is CASKPGGSTDTQYF. CDR3 DNA sequence: TGTGCCAGCAAACCCGGGGGGAGCACAGATACGCAGTATTTT.

This clonotype came up many times. This chain connects TRBV4-1 to TRBJ2-1, with D possibly matching TRBD1 (6 bases). The V end lost 0 bases, the J end lost 4 bases, and 10 bases lay between the germline ends. The germline CDR1 and CDR2 sequences are MGHRA and YSYEKL. The CDR3 is 15 amino acids. CDR3 nucleotides: TGCGCCAGCAGCCAAGATCTAGGGGGTTACAATGAGCAGTTCTTC. Residues: CASSQDLGGYNEQFF.

This clonotype was detected many times. The chain recombines TRBV12-3 or TRBV12-4 with TRBJ1-2; D uncertain. The CDR3 contains 14 residues. V was trimmed by 7 bases and J by 0 bases, leaving 12 bases between them. The CDR3 reads CASIISQANYGYTF. The CDR3 region has the DNA TGTGCCAGCATAATTTCCCAGGCTAACTATGGCTACACCTTC.

This clonotype was picked up many times. The chain joins TRBV29-1 to TRBJ2-1; the match to TRBD1 covers 10 bases. V lost 6 bases and J lost 4; bases outside the gene matches: 6. CDR1 and CDR2 (germline): SQVTM, ANQGSEA. This CDR3 contains 14 residues. The CDR3 sequence is CSVTGTGAYNEQFF. In DNA form, the CDR3 reads TGCAGCGTCACCGGGACAGGGGCATACAATGAGCAGTTCTTC.